This TCR beta chain appears in the sequencing data of a study of shared clonotypes between healthy human individuals (dated by TCRdb to the early 2020s). Context from the whole study: The cohort included a few men and two women between 18 and 49 years of age. To estimate repertoire size and how much clonotype sharing occurs between individuals, the study deeply sequenced the blood TCR repertoires of several healthy adults. Per donor, three plates each were used for CD4 naive and CD4 memory, two for CD8 naive, and one for CD8 memory. Libraries were prepared and TCR repertoires were sequenced by different laboratories using diverse techniques, in order to increase sequencing depth and limit assay-specific biases. Per donor, leukapheresis produced somewhere between about 0.94 and 9 billion PBMCs. Study-wide findings and limitations: Across a handful of donors, roughly 5.4% of naive CD4, roughly 3.4% of naive CD8, around 2.5% of memory CD4, and 0.4% of memory CD8 clonotypes were shared. Rarefaction of sorted-subset datasets indicated incomplete sequencing despite the large sequencing depth. Naive subsets generally had larger estimated clonotype richness than memory subsets did. Pairwise subsampling indicated that sequencing depth was expected to affect the degree of clonotype sharing among donors. Compared with non-shared clonotypes, the clonotypes found in all four sorted-subset donors had higher generation probabilities. Sampling was restricted to blood, and TCR repertoires in tissues likely differ from the TCR repertoires found in blood. Because the study included only a small number of donors, the genetic and exposure-history diversity represented was limited.

Using the deep immunoSEQ assay, multiplex PCR amplified TCR CDR3 regions from genomic DNA. Genomic DNA extracted from each cell subset was distributed evenly over all wells of several immunoSEQ 96-well plates, and each plate served as one replicate. For sorted subsets, each replicate PCR was loaded with roughly 200 ng genomic DNA, equivalent to 25,000 to 35,000 T cell genomes. Purified libraries were measured with a Qubit 3.0 fluorometer, size-checked on a Bioanalyzer 2100, and measured again with the KAPA Library Quantification kit. Every immunoSEQ 96-well plate was sequenced on a dedicated single-read 150-cycle Illumina NextSeq 550 flow cell. In the source study's methods: The immunoSEQ output contained only junctional sequences without quality scores, so filtering could not match that applied to full-length reads. Sequences were annotated with PyIR, a Python wrapper for IgBLAST v1.9, using IMGT germline references to assign V/J genes and CDR3. Reads with weak V/J assignments (E-value above 1e-6), missing CDR3, stop codons, out-of-frame junctions, or ambiguous translated residues were removed. V3J clonotypes were defined as sequences sharing an identical inferred V gene, J gene, and CDR3 amino acid sequence. Percentage overlap between repertoires was computed as shared unique clonotypes divided by the size of the smaller repertoire. Repertoire richness was assessed with RTK rarefaction, the Chao1 estimator, and Recon v2.1 estimates of unobserved clonotypes. OLGA was used to compute generation probabilities for all TCRbeta clonotypes that the gDNA method yielded from a handful of donors. TCRdb stores this immuneACCESS table with in-frame sequences only. Part of the clones is absent; in the studies checked, under half of the shortfall reflects unresolved V genes, and no reason is known for the rest. V and J calls and clone size follow that table, whereas D and trimming were derived from the DNA. The sample includes some 1 million clones, with 65% to 75% observed a single time. Over 1.3% of the sample comes from the top ten.

Comment on this clone: Its antigen remains undetermined. Base quality data are lacking; no much larger clone is found one base away.

Healthy HIV-negative adults with no recently reported acute infections or vaccinations were included as donors. All donors were Caucasian adults living in Nashville, Tennessee, USA. CD4+ T cells were enriched by magnetic negative selection, after which naive cells were positively selected on CD45RA and the negative fraction was taken as the memory subset. After blood collection by leukapheresis, PBMCs were isolated using Ficoll-Histopaque density gradient centrifugation and then cryopreserved in the vapor phase of liquid nitrogen. Purity and quantity of every magnetically sorted T cell population were checked by analytical flow cytometry. Each sorted fraction had its genomic DNA isolated and then quantified by UV absorbance on a Nanodrop 2000c. Trimming takes 3 bases from V and 6 bases from J, and the germline ends sit 12 bases apart. Measured from the cysteine to the phenylalanine, the CDR3 is 14 residues long. The sequence is cut down to CDR3 DNA, 42 bases in frame from base 1. CDR1 is given as ENHRY and CDR2 as SYGVKD, both from the germline V gene.

Sequenced: memory CD4+ T cells sorted from blood. In light of the paper, this sample's cell subset or site label describes: CD45RA-negative fraction. This sequence uses TRBV10-3 and TRBJ1-5; the D gene is possibly TRBD1, with 5 bases matching. The TCR sequence derives from a man aged 18 to 30 in good health. The CDR3 loop reads CAISDPRVSQPQHF. The DNA reads as follows: TGTGCCATCAGTGATCCCAGGGTCAGTCAGCCCCAGCATTTT.